Each of the 24 T cell receptor beta chains below was sequenced from the same sample in a study of regulatory T cells in long-lasting Graves disease. As for time point: newly diagnosed GD, antithyroid drugs for less than 3 months. Isolated PBMC RNA provided the starting material for the TCR library. With iRepertoire HTBI primers and Arm-PCR of CDR3 regions, TCR beta libraries were built. MiXCR, applied by TCRdb to the multiplex PCR reads, yields one record per CDR3 protein. The sample includes 400,000 to 450,000 distinct CDR3 sequences, about 15% of them seen just once. The data also belong to a second study, concerning T cells in Graves' hyperthyroidism and ophthalmopathy.

The sequences come from peripheral blood mononuclear cells (PBMCs), collected at new diagnosis, from a patient treated with antithyroid drugs. The receptors were sampled from a woman aged 25 to 39 with Graves disease.

With regard to this clonotype: A much larger clone differs from this one at a single base, so this may be a read error. CDR3 sequence: CASSGETYERYF. The CDR3 DNA sequence: TGTGCCAGCTCGGGGGAAACCTACGAGCGGTACTTC. The chain couples TRBV18 to TRBJ2-7; D tentatively fits TRBD1 or TRBD2 (5 bases each). The CDR3 contains 12 residues. The germline V gene encodes CDR1 KGHSH and CDR2 LQKENI.

There are many counts of this clonotype. J is TRBJ1-1 and V is TRBV7-8, with 9 positions matching TRBD1. Trimming took 4 bases from V and 7 from J; bases not matched to a gene: 4. The length of the CDR3 is 13 residues. CDR1 SGHVS and CDR2 FQNEAQ come from the germline V gene. The CDR3 DNA reads as TGTGCCAGCAGCTCGGGACAGGGACTTGAAGCTTTCTTT. It yields the protein CASSSGQGLEAFF. Looking up the rest from reference TRBV7-8 and TRBJ1-1 gives the full variable domain: GAGVSQSPRYKVAKRGQDVALRCDPISGHVSLFWYQQALGQGPEFLTYFQNEAQLDKSGLPSDRFFAERPEGSVSTLKIQRTQQEDSAVYLCASSSGQGLEAFFGQGTRLTVV.

In its sample, this clonotype was seen many times. The rearrangement uses TRBV11-2 and TRBJ1-2, with D perhaps matching TRBD1 (5 bases). Germline CDR1 and CDR2: SGHAT and FQNNGV. Trimming pared 4 bases from V and 2 bases from J, leaving 8 bases between. This CDR3 has 13 amino acids. The DNA for the CDR3 is TGTGCCAGCAGCTCCCCAGGGAACTATGGCTACACCTTC. Translated: CASSSPGNYGYTF.

This clonotype occurred many times. This chain joins TRBV28 and TRBJ2-1; the D gene is possibly TRBD2 (7 bases). Deletions cut 2 bases from V and 9 bases from J, with 11 bases between. CDR1 is MDHEN and CDR2 is SYDVKM in the germline V gene. CDR3 length: 13 residues. The CDR3, as DNA: TGTGCCAGCAGTTTAAGGGGAGGGGGTGAGCAGTTCTTC. It yields the protein CASSLRGGGEQFF.

As regards this clonotype: An end of the junction does not agree with germline; a read error may underlie this. The V gene is TRBV27, the J gene TRBJ2-7; TRBD1 might be the D (5 bases). This CDR3 spans 15 amino acids. CDR1 MNHEY and CDR2 SMNVEV come from the germline V gene (reference sequence). The CDR3 nucleotides read TGTGCCGGCAGCTTAAAGGGGTCTGGAAGCTACGAGCAGTACTTC. Its translation is CAGSLKGSGSYEQYF.

This clonotype has a count of ten or more. The V and J genes are TRBV3-1 and TRBJ2-7; 7 positions agree with TRBD2. The CDR3 has 15 amino acids. The J segment lost 7 bases and the V segment lost 0 bases, leaving 9 bases of the junction unmatched. The germline V gene has CDR1 LGHDT and CDR2 YNNKEL (reference sequence). CDR3 DNA: TGTGCCAGCAGCCAAGATGGCGGGAGTCGAGTTGAGCAGTACTTC. Protein sequence: CASSQDGGSRVEQYF.

This clonotype occurred many times. The gene calls are TRBV29-1 and TRBJ2-3, with 11 nucleotides matching TRBD2. CDR1 and CDR2 (germline): SQVTM, ANQGSEA. The trim removed 7 bases at V and 0 bases at J, leaving 12 bases unmatched. This CDR3 is built from 17 residues. Here the CDR3 DNA reads TGCAGCGGTCAACTAGGGACTAGCGGTACTAGCACAGATACGCAGTATTTT. This sequence encodes CSGQLGTSGTSTDTQYF.

In its sample, this clonotype was seen many times. The rearrangement links TRBV24-1 to TRBJ2-2; 10 nucleotides agree with TRBD1. Germline V CDR1 and CDR2: KGHDR, SFDVKD. Trimming at V came to 10 bases and at J to 11 bases, leaving 3 bases not matched to a gene. The CDR3 covers 11 residues. CDR3 protein: CATRDRGELFF. For the CDR3, the DNA is TGTGCCACGCGGGACAGGGGTGAGCTGTTTTTT.

In this sample, this clonotype turned up many times. CDR3 DNA: TGTGCCAGCAGAAACGACCCCTTGGAGGCCTCACCCCTCCACTTT. As protein: CASRNDPLEASPLHF. The gene calls are TRBV28 and TRBJ1-6; the D is unclear. V was shortened by 6 bases and J by 10 bases, with 19 bases between the two germline ends. Germline lookup yields CDR1 MDHEN and CDR2 SYDVKM. The CDR3 has 15 residues.

Here the CDR3 reads CASSVTSGRAHEQYF. The DNA for the CDR3 is TGTGCCAGCAGTGTGACTAGCGGGAGGGCCCACGAGCAGTACTTC. This chain connects TRBV28 to TRBJ2-7; 14 positions match TRBD2. This CDR3 has 15 amino acids. V shed 5 bases and J 5 bases; nucleotides not matched to a gene: 5. Per germline, CDR1 MDHEN and CDR2 SYDVKM.

The V gene is TRBV28, the J gene TRBJ2-7; TRBD2 agrees at 9 bases. V gave up 3 bases and J gave up 2 bases; unmatched junction bases: 5. Germline values: CDR1 MDHEN, CDR2 SYDVKM. This CDR3 has 15 amino acids. The CDR3 DNA reads TGTGCCAGCAGTTTGGGGGGACTAGCTCCCTACGAGCAGTACTTC. Translated, it gives CASSLGGLAPYEQYF.

This clonotype was picked up many times. The chain links TRBV6-6 to TRBJ2-1; 8 bases align to TRBD2. CDR3 length: 16 residues. V dropped 0 bases and J dropped 9; count of bases not matched to a gene: 10. The germline V gene encodes CDR1 MNHNY and CDR2 SVGAGI (reference sequence). CDR3 coding DNA: TGTGCCAGCAGTTACTCGTTAACGGGAGGGTCTGGTGAGCAGTTCTTC. It is translated as CASSYSLTGGSGEQFF.

Of note for this clonotype: In this CDR3 the conserved last residue, phenylalanine or tryptophan, is missing, so a read error is likely. V and J are TRBV27 and TRBJ1-1, with D possibly being TRBD1 (6 bases). This CDR3 comprises 13 residues. Germline CDR1 MNHEY, CDR2 SMNVEV (reference sequence). V lost 3 bases and J 1 base, leaving 6 bases between the germline ends. The CDR3 region has the DNA TGTGCCAGCAGTTTGGACAGGAACACTGAAGCTTTCCTT. The encoded protein is CASSLDRNTEAFL.

In this sample, this clonotype turned up many times. The DNA for the CDR3 is TGTGCCAGCAGCTTAGCGGCATCGGGGGGTGGCTATGGCTACACCTTC. Its protein product is CASSLAASGGGYGYTF. The chain has TRBV7-9 and TRBJ1-2, with D tentatively TRBD1 (5 bases). V was trimmed by 0 bases and J by 4 bases, leaving 15 bases between them. The CDR3 is 16 residues long. CDR1 and CDR2 (germline): SEHNR, FQNEAQ (reference sequence).

This clonotype was recorded at least ten times. The chain has TRBV6-1 and TRBJ2-4, with D perhaps matching TRBD1 (6 bases). CDR1 is MNHNS, CDR2 SASEGT, per germline. The CDR3 spans 15 residues. The V end lost 7 bases, the J end lost 2 bases, and 15 bases lay between the germline ends. The CDR3 coding sequence is TGTGCCAGCACGCCCAGGGGTTCTTCCAAAAACATTCAGTACTTC. Translating it yields CASTPRGSSKNIQYF.

This rearrangement joins TRBV5-1 to TRBJ2-7, with a possible D match to TRBD2 (7 bases). CDR1 is SGHRS, CDR2 YFSETQ, per germline. V lost 1 base and J 3 bases, leaving 17 bases between the germline ends. CDR3 length: 16 amino acids. Here the CDR3 DNA reads TGCGCCAGCAGCTTGAGGGGCGGGGGCTCTCTCTACGAGCAGTACTTC. Translating gives CASSLRGGGSLYEQYF.

In its sample, this clonotype was seen a few times. The rearrangement links TRBV11-2 to TRBJ2-7; no clear D. Germline loops: CDR1 SGHAT, CDR2 FQNNGV. The CDR3 totals 15 residues. Between the trimmed V and J ends, which lost 4 bases and 0 bases, there was a span of 13 bases. CDR3: CASSSPGGYSYEQYF. The CDR3, as DNA: TGTGCCAGCAGCTCGCCGGGCGGCTACTCCTACGAGCAGTACTTC. Combining the CDR3 with reference TRBV11-2 and TRBJ2-7 gives the whole variable domain EAGVAQSPRYKIIEKRQSVAFWCNPISGHATLYWYQQILGQGPKLLIQFQNNGVVDDSQLPKDRFSAERLKGVDSTLKIQPAKLEDSAVYLCASSSPGGYSYEQYFGPGTRLTVT.

This clonotype was counted many times. The chain uses TRBV30 and TRBJ2-2; D is ambiguous. The CDR3 is 13 amino acids. CDR1 is GTSNPN and CDR2 is SVGIG in the germline V gene (reference sequence). The V and J ends lost 0 bases and 5 bases respectively, with 7 bases between them. In nucleotides, the CDR3 is TGTGCCTGGAGTGTAATGGGTACCGGGGAGCTGTTTTTT. As protein: CAWSVMGTGELFF.

This clonotype has just a few counts. A much larger clone sits a single nucleotide away, making a read error possible. Likely a read error: the CDR3 ends without its conserved phenylalanine or tryptophan. The chain uses TRBV12-3 or TRBV12-4 and TRBJ2-3, with TRBD2 identical over 9 bases. The CDR3 consists of 16 residues. Losses at the gene ends were 3 bases for V and 7 bases for J; bases not matched to a gene: 11. The CDR3 coding sequence is TGTGCCAGCAGTTTCTTTAGCGGGAGTGGCAGAAATACGCAGTATTCT. It encodes CASSFFSGSGRNTQYS.

This clonotype was detected ten times or more. This sequence joins TRBV9 and TRBJ2-1, with 11 bases fitting TRBD1. The CDR3 runs to 16 residues. From germline, CDR1 is SGDLS and CDR2 YYNGEE. V was clipped by 3 bases and J by 9 bases; unmatched bases: 11. This CDR3 is CASSAPGQGERGEQFF. CDR3 in DNA: TGTGCCAGCAGCGCTCCGGGACAGGGGGAAAGGGGTGAGCAGTTCTTC.

This clonotype was counted many times. The V call is TRBV5-5, the J call TRBJ2-1; 8 nucleotides line up with TRBD2. The V gene's germline CDR1 is SGHKS and CDR2 YYEKEE (reference sequence). The V gene end was trimmed by 2 bases and the J gene end by 4 bases; junction bases not matched to a gene: 8. The CDR3 length is 16 residues. The CDR3 coding sequence is TGTGCCAGCAGCTTCCCCGTAGCGGGACTATACAATGAGCAGTTCTTC. Protein product: CASSFPVAGLYNEQFF.

This clonotype was found many times. At one end the junction does not follow the germline gene, possibly because of a read error. This chain uses TRBV25-1 with TRBJ2-7; TRBD1 might be the D (5 bases). The CDR3 loop spans 13 amino acids. The germline CDR1 and CDR2 sequences are MGHDK and SYGVNS. The CDR3 DNA sequence: TGCGCCAGCAGTGACAGTTCCTCCTACGAGCAGTACTTC. Amino acid sequence: CASSDSSSYEQYF.

The rearrangement joins TRBV6-1 to TRBJ1-5; tentatively, D is TRBD1 (5 bases). The V gene's germline CDR1 is MNHNS and CDR2 SASEGT. V was trimmed by 5 bases and J by 2 bases, leaving 22 bases between them. The CDR3 totals 18 residues. As DNA, the CDR3 is TGTGCCAGCAGTCGTTTTCGGGAGGGGCCCGGGCGCAATCAGCCCCAGCATTTT. This translates into CASSRFREGPGRNQPQHF.

To note about this clonotype: A much larger clone is a single base away; this may be a read error. V gene TRBV28 combines with J gene TRBJ1-5; a possible D gene is TRBD1 (6 bases). Germline V lookup: CDR1 MDHEN, CDR2 SYDVKM. V lost 6 bases, J lost 4 bases, and 10 bases lay in between. CDR3 length: 13 residues. The CDR3 region has the DNA TGTGCCAGCAGGGCACAGGGTAATCAGCCCCAGCATTTT. Translating gives CASRAQGNQPQHF.